Below are 26 T cell receptor beta chains sequenced from a single sample in a study of cytomegalovirus exposure and HLA in healthy donors (dated by TCRdb to the late 2010s). The library relied on the immunoSEQ multiplex PCR assay. For the multiplex PCR, a mixture combining 60 forward primers for TCR Vbeta segments and 13 reverse primers for TCR Jbeta segments was used. Imported from immuneACCESS, the table was reduced by TCRdb to in-frame sequences with V and J called. These copies leave out some clones; in studies compared against another copy, an unresolved V gene accounts for under half, and the cause of the remainder is not known. The sample includes over 150,000 clones, with roughly 80% observed a single time. Together, the top ten hold about 1.6% of the sample. The sequencing sample was made of PBMCs. These receptors originate from a girl between 10 and 17 years old in good health and CMV-seropositive.

The chain is built from TRBV7-9 and TRBJ1-2; no definite D call. Germline values: CDR1 SEHNR, CDR2 FQNEAQ (reference sequence). The CDR3 extends over 13 amino acids. V was clipped by 1 base and J by 8 bases, with 11 bases between them. This CDR3 is CASSLGTRSGYTF. The CDR3 nucleotides are TGTGCCAGCAGCTTAGGTACACGGAGCGGCTACACCTTC.

This clone appeared once. The gene calls are TRBV15 and TRBJ2-1, with a weak D call TRBD2 (7 bases). Germline V gene lookup returns CDR1 LNHNV and CDR2 YYDKDF (reference sequence). CDR3 size: 19 residues. The V end was cut by 0 bases, the J end by 2 bases, with 20 bases between. CDR3 nucleotide sequence: TGTGCCACCAGCAGAGAAAGCGCCTTGGGGGGGCGCACCTACAATGAGCAGTTCTTC. Its translation is CATSRESALGGRTYNEQFF.

The genes are TRBV10-3 and TRBJ2-7; TRBD1 aligns across 8 bases. Trimming cost V 11 bases and J 2 bases; bases outside gene matches: 8. CDR1 and CDR2 from the germline V gene are ENHRY and SYGVKD. CDR3 length equals 13 residues. The CDR3 here is CALGQGSAYEQYF. CDR3 DNA: TGTGCCCTCGGACAGGGATCGGCCTACGAGCAGTACTTC.

This clone has only a few counts. The chain has TRBV6-6 and TRBJ2-2; 9 bases fit TRBD2. The CDR3 runs 16 residues. V lost 1 base, J lost 6 bases, and 6 bases stayed unmatched. Germline CDR1 reads MNHNY; CDR2 reads SVGAGI (reference sequence). CDR3 protein: CASSYWGGGAPGELFF. The CDR3, as DNA: TGTGCCAGCAGTTACTGGGGCGGGGGGGCCCCCGGGGAGCTGTTTTTT.

The chain joins TRBV10-1 to TRBJ2-1; D not resolved. Between the trimmed V and J ends, which lost 3 bases and 6 bases, there was a span of 9 bases. From germline, CDR1 is WNHNN and CDR2 SYGVQD (reference sequence). CDR3 length: 13 amino acids. In nucleotides, the CDR3 is TGCGCCAGCAGTGACCGTACAATCAATGAGCAGTTCTTC. Protein product: CASSDRTINEQFF.

The chain employs TRBV7-9 and TRBJ2-7; 11 bases are a match to TRBD1. CDR1 and CDR2 (germline): SEHNR, FQNEAQ (reference sequence). After removal of 5 bases from V and 1 base from J, the junction contained 7 bases not matched to a gene. This CDR3 is built from 16 residues. Here the CDR3 reads CASSRWTGGASYEQYF. For the CDR3, the DNA is TGTGCCAGCAGCCGTTGGACAGGGGGCGCATCCTACGAGCAGTACTTC.

The chain couples TRBV12-5 to TRBJ1-1, with D maybe TRBD1 (6 bases). The germline gives CDR1 LGHNT, CDR2 FRNRAP. The CDR3 runs 14 residues. Deletions cut 8 bases from V and 0 bases from J, with 13 bases between. This chain's CDR3 is CASPSGHLNTEAFF. The CDR3, as DNA: TGTGCTAGTCCCTCGGGACACTTGAACACTGAAGCTTTCTTT. Complete variable domain (other parts from reference TRBV12-5 and TRBJ1-1): DARVTQTPRHKVTEMGQEVTMRCQPILGHNTVFWYRQTMMQGLELLAYFRNRAPLDDSGMPKDRFSAEMPDATLATLKIQPSEPRDSAVYFCASPSGHLNTEAFFGQGTRLTVV.

This chain links TRBV19 with TRBJ1-2; 7 positions agree with TRBD1. Germline V gene data show CDR1 as LNHDA and CDR2 as SQIVND (reference sequence). The CDR3 length is 12 residues. V was pared by 10 bases and J by 3 bases, with 5 bases of the junction left unmatched. The DNA for the CDR3 is TGTGCCACCCGGGACAGCTACTATGGCTACACCTTC. It yields the protein CATRDSYYGYTF.

The rearrangement links TRBV23-1 to TRBJ1-5, with D hard to call. TRBV23-1 counts as an open reading frame of uncertain function. The CDR3 is made up of 15 amino acids. V was cut by 3 bases and J by 0 bases, with 9 bases left in between. The CDR3 DNA reads TGCGCCAGCAGTCAGTCGAGCTATAGCAATCAGCCCCAGCATTTT. Translation gives CASSQSSYSNQPQHF.

The rearrangement joins TRBV27 to TRBJ2-1, with TRBD1 matching over 7 bases. The CDR3 runs 16 residues. Trimming took 4 bases from V and 5 from J; bases not matched to a gene: 11. Germline V gives CDR1 MNHEY, CDR2 SMNVEV (reference sequence). This chain's CDR3 is CASSSPGQTPDNEQFF. CDR3 nucleotides: TGTGCCAGCAGTTCTCCGGGACAGACCCCAGACAATGAGCAGTTCTTC.

This rearrangement joins TRBV7-2 to TRBJ1-2; D ambiguous. Germline CDR1 SGHTA, CDR2 FQGNSA. Trimming stripped 1 base from V and 7 bases from J, with 13 bases between. This CDR3 region has 14 residues. This chain's CDR3 is CASSLVMGGTGYTF. DNA of the CDR3: TGTGCCAGCAGCTTAGTAATGGGAGGAACTGGCTACACCTTC.

This chain uses TRBV27 with TRBJ2-7; 9 nucleotides align to TRBD2. Germline V gene sequence: CDR1 MNHEY, CDR2 SMNVEV (reference sequence). Unmatched junction bases numbered 7, after V lost 7 bases and J lost 3 bases. This CDR3 is 14 amino acids long. CDR3 sequence reads: CASMGGRAGYEQYF. CDR3 in DNA: TGTGCCAGCATGGGCGGGAGGGCTGGCTACGAGCAGTACTTC.

This sequence joins TRBV28 and TRBJ1-2; a weak D match, TRBD1 (5 bases). The CDR3 has 12 residues. Germline V gives CDR1 MDHEN, CDR2 SYDVKM. V dropped 5 bases and J dropped 8 bases, with 12 bases sitting between them. As DNA, the CDR3 is TGTGCCAGCAGTGGCGACAGTCGGGGCTACACCTTC. Encoded protein: CASSGDSRGYTF.

This clone was seen once. The V and J genes are TRBV11-2 and TRBJ1-1; 9 bases are shared with TRBD1. The V and J ends lost 6 bases and 4 bases, in that order; junction bases with no gene match: 3. The germline V gene has CDR1 SGHAT and CDR2 FQNNGV. The CDR3 totals 13 residues. The CDR3 sequence is CASRGQGGTEAFF. In nucleotides, the CDR3 is TGTGCCAGCAGGGGACAGGGAGGCACTGAAGCTTTCTTT.

The rearrangement links TRBV7-9 to TRBJ2-7; 14 nucleotides agree with TRBD2. The CDR3 spans 16 residues. Trimming took 5 bases from V and 3 from J; bases not matched to a gene: 6. Germline V gene data show CDR1 as SEHNR and CDR2 as FQNEAQ (reference sequence). This chain's CDR3 is CASSQGLAGVRYEQYF. Written as DNA, the CDR3 is TGTGCCAGCAGCCAGGGACTAGCGGGAGTACGCTACGAGCAGTACTTC.

This chain connects TRBV28 to TRBJ2-5, with TRBD1 identical over 8 bases. This CDR3 is built from 15 residues. The V segment lost 6 bases and the J segment 0 bases; nucleotides outside the gene matches: 6. CDR1 is MDHEN and CDR2 is SYDVKM in the germline V gene. CDR3 coding DNA: TGTGCCAGCAGAAGACAGGGGCATTACCAAGAGACCCAGTACTTC. Translated, it gives CASRRQGHYQETQYF.

The chain has TRBV2 and TRBJ1-1; D ambiguous. V lost 7 bases, J lost 8 bases, and 17 bases lay in between. The germline V gene encodes CDR1 SNHLY and CDR2 FYNNEI. The CDR3 extends over 13 amino acids. The DNA of the CDR3 is TGTGCCAGCAATTTAGACTTGCGGGCCGAAGCTTTCTTT. This sequence encodes CASNLDLRAEAFF.

V usage is TRBV28 and J usage is TRBJ2-7; 11 bases align to TRBD2. Germline lookup yields CDR1 MDHEN and CDR2 SYDVKM. The CDR3 contains 14 residues. V dropped 8 bases and J dropped 1; count of bases not matched to a gene: 4. The CDR3 DNA sequence: TGTGCCAGCCAAGGGACTAGCGGATCCTACGAGCAGTACTTC. Its translation is CASQGTSGSYEQYF.

V is TRBV9 and J is TRBJ2-2; TRBD1 matches 9 bases. V was pared by 0 bases and J by 4 bases, with 1 base of the junction left unmatched. Germline V gene sequence: CDR1 SGDLS, CDR2 YYNGEE. The CDR3 totals 15 residues. CDR3 protein: CASSVGGQGTGELFF. CDR3 DNA sequence: TGTGCCAGCAGCGTAGGGGGACAGGGCACCGGGGAGCTGTTTTTT.

The V gene is TRBV5-8, the J gene TRBJ1-2, with 7 bases that match TRBD1. Per germline, CDR1 SGHTS and CDR2 YDEGEE. This CDR3 region has 13 residues. J lost 5 bases, V lost 4 bases, and 5 bases had no gene match. The CDR3 nucleotides read TGTGCCAGCAGCCGAGGGGGCTTGTATGGCTACACCTTC. It translates to CASSRGGLYGYTF. The variable domain in full, completed from reference TRBV5-8 and TRBJ1-2, reads EAGVTQSPTHLIKTRGQQATLRCSPISGHTSVYWYQQALGLGLQFLLWYDEGEERNRGNFPPRFSGRQFPNYSSELNVNALELEDSALYLCASSRGGLYGYTFGSGTRLTVV.

CDR3 sequence reads: CASSVATQGVYEQYF. As DNA, the CDR3 is TGTGCCAGCAGCGTAGCTACGCAGGGGGTCTACGAGCAGTACTTC. The chain couples TRBV9 to TRBJ2-7; the match to TRBD1 covers 7 bases. J lost 3 bases, V lost 0 bases, and 6 bases had no gene match. Germline CDR1 reads SGDLS; CDR2 reads YYNGEE. The CDR3 is 15 residues long.

The V gene is TRBV18, the J gene TRBJ2-7, with 7 positions matching TRBD2. This CDR3 comprises 15 residues. Germline assignment: CDR1 KGHSH and CDR2 LQKENI. V lost 2 bases to trimming and J lost 5 bases; unmatched junction nucleotides: 9. CDR3 loop: CASSPIAGVPDEQYF. DNA of the CDR3: TGTGCCAGCTCACCAATCGCGGGAGTACCCGACGAGCAGTACTTC.

This rearrangement joins TRBV5-4 to TRBJ1-1, with a possible D match to TRBD1 (5 bases). The germline CDR1 and CDR2 sequences are SGHNT and YYREEE (reference sequence). V was trimmed by 2 bases and J by 4 bases, leaving 18 bases between them. This CDR3 region has 16 residues. The CDR3 DNA follows: TGTGCCAGCAGCTTAGGGGTGGGCGTCGAGCGCACTGAAGCTTTCTTT. Its translation is CASSLGVGVERTEAFF. Combining the CDR3 with reference TRBV5-4 and TRBJ1-1 gives the whole variable domain ETGVTQSPTHLIKTRGQQVTLRCSSQSGHNTVSWYQQALGQGPQFIFQYYREEENGRGNFPPRFSGLQFPNYSSELNVNALELDDSALYLCASSLGVGVERTEAFFGQGTRLTVV.

This chain links TRBV6-1 with TRBJ1-2, with 7 bases fitting TRBD1. V was pared by 3 bases and J by 5 bases, with 3 bases of the junction left unmatched. The germline V gene encodes CDR1 MNHNS and CDR2 SASEGT. CDR3 size: 13 residues. In DNA form, the CDR3 reads TGTGCCAGCAGTGAGGGACAGACATATGGCTACACCTTC. Residues: CASSEGQTYGYTF.

The CDR3 loop is CASSEVGSQETQYF. The CDR3 DNA sequence: TGTGCCAGCAGTGAAGTTGGCAGCCAAGAGACCCAGTACTTC. V gene TRBV6-1 combines with J gene TRBJ2-5, with D hard to call. With 1 base removed from V and 1 base from J, the gap between germline ends came to 7 bases. Per germline, CDR1 MNHNS and CDR2 SASEGT. The CDR3 is made up of 14 amino acids.

This chain uses TRBV2 with TRBJ2-3; 8 bases fit TRBD2. The CDR3 loop spans 14 amino acids. Germline V CDR1 and CDR2: SNHLY, FYNNEI. J was trimmed by 2 bases and V by 5 bases; bases with no gene match: 3. CDR3 in DNA: TGTGCCAGCAGTAGAGGACTAGCCACAGATACGCAGTATTTT. Translated: CASSRGLATDTQYF.